Below are 7 T cell receptor beta chains sequenced from a single sample in a study of CD8 T cells in ankylosing spondylitis. TCRdb re-called the 5' RACE reads through MiXCR, storing one row per CDR3 protein. The repertoire includes roughly 250,000 distinct CDR3 sequences, around 9.1% of them detected once, and under 7.5% sits in the top ten. Specimen: blood, either unsorted or a sorted T cell fraction (not recorded which). All receptors derive from a male donor with ankylosing spondylitis or in good health (not recorded which).

The chain joins TRBV9 to TRBJ2-1; 14 nucleotides align to TRBD2. After removal of 3 bases from V and 5 bases from J, the junction contained 4 bases not matched to a gene. CDR1 SGDLS and CDR2 YYNGEE come from the germline V gene. This CDR3 spans 16 amino acids. CDR3 loop: CASSAPTSGRDNEQFF. For the CDR3, the DNA is TGTGCCAGCAGCGCACCGACTAGCGGGAGGGACAATGAGCAGTTCTTC.

This clonotype was seen repeatedly, ten times or more. The chain uses TRBV20-1 and TRBJ2-3; maybe TRBD2 (7 bases). Germline assignment: CDR1 DFQATT and CDR2 SNEGSKA (reference sequence). The CDR3 is 15 amino acids. V was trimmed by 6 bases and J by 0 bases, leaving 16 bases between them. Here the CDR3 DNA reads TGCAGTGCCCTCCGGGGGGCAAGTAGCACAGATACGCAGTATTTT. Translated, it gives CSALRGASSTDTQYF.

Many counts were recorded for this clonotype. The chain recombines TRBV28 with TRBJ1-3; 10 nucleotides match TRBD1. V was pared by 5 bases and J by 3 bases, with 7 bases of the junction left unmatched. Germline-derived CDR1 and CDR2 are MDHEN and SYDVKM. CDR3 length: 16 residues. In DNA, the CDR3 is TGTGCCAGCAGTGCTAGACAGGGGGCGGGTGGAAACACCATATATTTT. Translation gives CASSARQGAGGNTIYF.

This clonotype was counted at least ten times. The gene calls are TRBV5-6 and TRBJ1-4, with D possibly TRBD1 on 6 matching bases. CDR3 size: 12 residues. The V gene lost 2 bases and the J gene lost 8 bases, with 7 bases spanning the gap. The germline V gene encodes CDR1 SGHDT and CDR2 YYEEEE. The CDR3 nucleotides read TGTGCCAGCAGCTTAACAGGGGAAAAACTGTTTTTT. Amino acids: CASSLTGEKLFF.

This clonotype was counted many times. This chain connects TRBV19 to TRBJ1-5; D perhaps matches TRBD1 (6 bases). The germline V gene has CDR1 LNHDA and CDR2 SQIVND (reference sequence). Trimming removed 5 bases at V and 0 bases at J, with 8 bases between. CDR3 length: 14 residues. The CDR3 protein is CASSSGASNQPQHF. DNA for the CDR3: TGTGCCAGTAGTTCGGGGGCTAGCAATCAGCCCCAGCATTTT. The full variable domain, its missing parts supplied by reference TRBV19 and TRBJ1-5, is DGGITQSPKYLFRKEGQNVTLSCEQNLNHDAMYWYRQDPGQGLRLIYYSQIVNDFQKGDIAEGYSVSREKKESFPLTVTSAQKNPTAFYLCASSSGASNQPQHFGDGTRLSIL.

This clonotype was counted at least ten times. This chain connects TRBV7-9 to TRBJ1-5; D unclear. V gave up 1 base and J gave up 6 bases, with 7 bases separating them. The V gene's germline CDR1 is SEHNR and CDR2 FQNEAQ (reference sequence). This CDR3 spans 13 amino acids. The CDR3 DNA is TGTGCCAGCAGCTTAGACAGAGCTCAGCCCCAGCATTTT. It specifies CASSLDRAQPQHF.

This clonotype was observed many times. The chain carries TRBV29-1 and TRBJ1-4; 9 bases are shared with TRBD1. The trim removed 4 bases at V and 3 bases at J, leaving 6 bases unmatched. Germline CDR1 is SQVTM and CDR2 is ANQGSEA. CDR3 length: 15 residues. The CDR3 protein is CSVVVTGGPNEKLFF. The DNA of the CDR3 is TGCAGCGTTGTCGTCACAGGGGGCCCTAATGAAAAACTGTTTTTT.